One sample yielded the 23 T cell receptor beta chains listed below, sequenced in a study of blood T cells in healthy people across ages. A second PCR, run for roughly 7 to 11 cycles, used a sample-barcoded 5' primer plus a J-beta primer mix. Using its own MiXCR run on the 5' RACE reads, TCRdb lists one record per CDR3 protein. The data show fewer than 650,000 distinct CDR3 sequences, with about 29% seen just once and approximately 3.7% held by the top ten. This sample also appeared in a second study, on T cells of mothers and their children.

Sequencing was performed on blood. The receptor set was obtained from a boy younger than 10 in good health.

This sequence joins TRBV10-3 and TRBJ2-5; 8 nucleotides align to TRBD2. The J call is in doubt because the DNA end fits TRBJ2-7 better. Germline V gene sequence: CDR1 ENHRY, CDR2 SYGVKD. This CDR3 is built from 12 residues. DNA of the CDR3: TGTGCCATCGGTGGGACTAGCTACGAGCAGTACTTC. Its protein product is CAIGGTSYEQYF.

This clonotype was detected a few times. The rearrangement uses TRBV28 and TRBJ2-5; 11 bases match TRBD2. The CDR3 has 17 residues. The V and J ends lost 5 bases and 1 base, in that order; junction bases with no gene match: 9. Germline CDR1 reads MDHEN; CDR2 reads SYDVKM. The CDR3 bases are TGTGCCAGCAGTCCAGCCGGGACTAGCGGCTTCCAAGAGACCCAGTACTTC. Translation gives CASSPAGTSGFQETQYF.

In DNA, the CDR3 is TGCAGCGTAGGGGGCCCCAACACCGGGGAGCTGTTTTTT. This codes for CSVGGPNTGELFF. The chain couples TRBV29-1 to TRBJ2-2, with 7 nucleotides matching TRBD1. This CDR3 region has 13 residues. Germline V lookup: CDR1 SQVTM, CDR2 ANQGSEA. J was trimmed by 2 bases and V by 6 bases; bases with no gene match: 3.

This CDR3 reads CASSGGAIQETQYF. CDR3 DNA: TGTGCCAGCAGTGGAGGGGCGATCCAAGAGACCCAGTACTTC. This sequence joins TRBV6-1 and TRBJ2-5; either TRBD1 or TRBD2 may fit D (5 bases each). Trimming stripped 4 bases from V and 1 base from J, with 10 bases between. This CDR3 spans 14 amino acids. Germline CDR1 MNHNS, CDR2 SASEGT.

Regarding this clonotype: The junction departs from germline at one end; a sequencing error may be responsible. The chain is built from TRBV20-1 and TRBJ2-1, with 9 bases identical to TRBD1. The length of the CDR3 is 11 residues. Germline V gene lookup returns CDR1 DFQATT and CDR2 SNEGSKA (reference sequence). The CDR3: CSAHHRGQHSF. The CDR3 DNA reads TGCAGTGCCCACCACAGGGGGCAGCATAGCTTC.

The J gene is TRBJ2-5, the V gene TRBV20-1; 7 nucleotides line up with TRBD2. Germline lookup yields CDR1 DFQATT and CDR2 SNEGSKA (reference sequence). The CDR3 is 14 amino acids. V gave up 6 bases and J gave up 10 bases; unmatched junction bases: 17. This chain's CDR3 is CSAPTRDYHWDQYF. The CDR3 region has the DNA TGCAGTGCCCCTACCCGGGACTACCACTGGGACCAGTACTTC.

The chain carries TRBV6-5 and TRBJ2-5, with a weak D call TRBD1 (5 bases). The CDR3 length is 15 residues. CDR1 and CDR2 (germline): MNHEY, SVGAGI. The V and J ends lost 6 bases and 5 bases respectively, with 19 bases between them. The CDR3 bases are TGTGCCAGCAGGGGTCAAAGGGGTCTTCAGGAGACCCAGTACTTC. It encodes CASRGQRGLQETQYF.

This clonotype has only a few counts. This chain links TRBV2 with TRBJ2-3, with D perhaps TRBD2 (5 bases). CDR3 length: 14 amino acids. Trimming took off 3 bases at V and 6 bases at J, with 13 bases between the two ends. Per germline, CDR1 SNHLY and CDR2 FYNNEI. The CDR3 loop is CASSEGSTWDTQYF. In nucleotides, the CDR3 is TGTGCCAGCAGTGAGGGGAGTACCTGGGATACGCAGTATTTT.

This clonotype has a handful of counts. This chain connects TRBV6-2 or TRBV6-3 to TRBJ2-5, with D maybe TRBD2 (5 bases). The CDR3 sequence is 12 residues long. CDR1 and CDR2 (germline): MNHEY, SVGEGT. Trimming removed 6 bases at V and 9 bases at J, with 14 bases between. CDR3 amino acids: CASSHPERAQYF. Here the CDR3 DNA reads TGTGCCAGCAGCCACCCCGAGAGGGCCCAGTACTTC.

This chain connects TRBV4-2 to TRBJ1-3; 10 positions agree with TRBD1. Germline-derived CDR1 and CDR2 are LGHNA and YNFKEQ. The CDR3 contains 14 residues. The V segment lost 3 bases and the J segment 8 bases; nucleotides outside the gene matches: 4. The CDR3 here is CASSQRDRGDTIYF. CDR3 DNA: TGTGCCAGCAGCCAGAGGGACAGGGGTGACACCATATATTTT.

The V gene is TRBV5-5, the J gene TRBJ2-5; TRBD1 matches at 7 bases. The end of the DNA is better explained by TRBJ2-7, so the J call may be wrong. The germline V gene has CDR1 SGHKS and CDR2 YYEKEE (reference sequence). CDR3 length: 15 residues. In DNA form, the CDR3 reads TGTGCCAGCAGCGCTATACAGGGGAATATGTACGAGCAGTACTTC. Its translation: CASSAIQGNMYEQYF.

This clonotype was counted between two and nine times. The chain recombines TRBV7-9 with TRBJ2-1; possible D gene TRBD1, 6 bases. Germline-derived CDR1 and CDR2 are SEHNR and FQNEAQ (reference sequence). V was pared by 5 bases and J by 9 bases, with 20 bases between. The CDR3 sequence is 15 residues long. This CDR3 is CASSLPRGHWTEQFF. CDR3 nucleotides: TGTGCCAGCAGCCTTCCCCGGGGACATTGGACTGAGCAGTTCTTC.

Turning to this clonotype: One end of the junction is discordant with germline, which a read error may explain. The CDR3 bases are TGTGCCAGCAGCTTGGCCGGACTAGCGGGGTTCGATGAGCGGTTCTTC. This encodes CASSLAGLAGFDERFF. The chain employs TRBV5-5 and TRBJ2-1; 12 nucleotides line up with TRBD2. In germline, CDR1 is SGHKS, CDR2 YYEKEE (reference sequence). The CDR3 loop spans 16 amino acids.

The chain has TRBV20-1 and TRBJ2-5; 7 positions match TRBD1. The J call could be wrong; TRBJ2-7 is a better fit for the DNA end. This CDR3 spans 14 amino acids. Germline values: CDR1 DFQATT, CDR2 SNEGSKA (reference sequence). The CDR3 DNA sequence: TGCAGTGCTAGAGATGGGCCAGGGGGAGACGAGCAGTACTTC. Its translation is CSARDGPGGDEQYF.

The chain has TRBV12-3 or TRBV12-4 and TRBJ2-3; D is undetermined. The CDR3 consists of 14 residues. Trimming stripped 7 bases from V and 0 bases from J, with 11 bases between. CDR3 nucleotides: TGTGCCAGCAAAGAGTCTCTCAGCACAGATACGCAGTATTTT. Residues: CASKESLSTDTQYF.

The chain recombines TRBV6-2 or TRBV6-3 with TRBJ2-7; D unresolved. Germline assignment: CDR1 MNHEY and CDR2 SVGEGT. V was pared by 11 bases and J by 5 bases, with 19 bases between. CDR3 length: 13 amino acids. The CDR3 loop is CAGSNEKVHEQYF. In nucleotides, the CDR3 is TGTGCCGGTTCCAACGAGAAGGTCCACGAGCAGTACTTC.

This clonotype occurred a few times. The J gene is TRBJ2-5, the V gene TRBV29-1; 8 nucleotides agree with TRBD2. Near its end, the DNA agrees better with TRBJ2-7, so the J call may be wrong. CDR1 and CDR2 (germline): SQVTM, ANQGSEA. CDR3 length equals 16 residues. CDR3 loop: CSAPGRPSGRTYEQYF. In DNA form, the CDR3 reads TGCAGCGCCCCGGGCAGGCCGAGCGGGAGAACTTACGAGCAGTACTTC.

The V call is TRBV29-1, the J call TRBJ2-5; 11 bases are shared with TRBD2. Matching the DNA end better, TRBJ2-7 makes the J call doubtful. CDR1 and CDR2 from the germline V gene are SQVTM and ANQGSEA. The CDR3 runs 16 residues. The CDR3 DNA follows: TGCAGCGTTGAATTTTTGGCTAGCGGGAGGATCTACGAGCAGTACTTC. This translates into CSVEFLASGRIYEQYF.

This chain connects TRBV6-5 to TRBJ2-1; weak D call: TRBD1 (7 bases). Trimming left V 6 bases short and J 3 bases short, with 15 bases between. This CDR3 has 15 residues. The germline gives CDR1 MNHEY, CDR2 SVGAGI. The CDR3 nucleotides read TGTGCCAGCAGCCTCCAGGGGGGTATCTACAATGAGCAGTTCTTC. Translating gives CASSLQGGIYNEQFF.

This clonotype was recorded a few times. The rearrangement uses TRBV20-1 and TRBJ2-3, with D perhaps matching TRBD2 (5 bases). V was cut by 0 bases and J by 0 bases, with 13 bases left in between. The CDR3 length is 16 residues. Germline CDR1 DFQATT, CDR2 SNEGSKA (reference sequence). The CDR3: CSARDFGRASTDTQYF. The CDR3 nucleotides read TGCAGTGCTAGAGATTTCGGGCGGGCAAGCACAGATACGCAGTATTTT.

In this sample, this clonotype turned up many times. V gene TRBV9 combines with J gene TRBJ1-3, with D maybe TRBD1 (5 bases). The CDR3 sequence is 16 residues long. Germline V gives CDR1 SGDLS, CDR2 YYNGEE. The V end lost 1 base, the J end lost 5 bases, and 16 bases lay between the germline ends. The CDR3 DNA follows: TGTGCCAGCAGCGTAACCGCCGGGGCAGAGAGAAACACCATATATTTT. This codes for CASSVTAGAERNTIYF.

The chain joins TRBV4-3 to TRBJ2-6, with a weak D call TRBD2 (5 bases). The CDR3 is 19 residues long. CDR1 and CDR2 (germline): LGHNA, YSLEER. V was shortened by 0 bases and J by 0 bases, with 15 bases between the two germline ends. The CDR3 spells CASSQDLWRAGSGANVLTF. The CDR3 DNA reads TGCGCCAGCAGCCAAGATCTATGGCGGGCTGGCTCTGGGGCCAACGTCCTGACTTTC.

The chain carries TRBV24-1 and TRBJ1-1, with no clear D. The CDR3 length is 11 residues. Germline V lookup: CDR1 KGHDR, CDR2 SFDVKD. V shed 4 bases and J shed 7 bases, with 6 bases lying between them. CDR3 sequence reads: CATSDGVEAFF. In DNA form, the CDR3 reads TGTGCCACCAGTGACGGGGTTGAAGCTTTCTTT.